The 15 T cell receptor beta chains in this list originate from one sample, sequenced in a study of long-term antiretroviral therapy in people with HIV. Version v3.0 of the immunoSEQ assay ran at survey level. Profiling relied on immunoSEQ multiplex PCR, and the TCRdb table lists in-frame clones only, not all of them. The sample lists 20,000 to 30,000 clones; approximately 83% were seen once. Sequencing used unsorted PBMCs, obtained 0.7 years before starting antiretroviral therapy. The receptors shown here come from a man aged 25 to 40 with HIV.

This clone is categorized as medium-sized (0.01 to 0.1%). The CDR3 bases are TGTGCCAGCAGCTTTCGGGGGAACACTGAAGCTTTCTTT. It specifies CASSFRGNTEAFF. The V call is TRBV11-2, the J call TRBJ1-1; D is unresolved. The CDR3 is 13 amino acids. Trimming pared 3 bases from V and 1 base from J, leaving 6 bases between. CDR1 is SGHAT, CDR2 FQNNGV, per germline.

This clone turned up a few times. This rearrangement joins TRBV25-1 to TRBJ1-2; the match to TRBD1 covers 8 bases. The CDR3 extends over 14 amino acids. Germline V gene sequence: CDR1 MGHDK, CDR2 SYGVNS. J gave up 7 bases and V 2 bases, and 6 bases lay outside the gene matches. The CDR3: CASSEVGQGGGYTF. For the CDR3, the DNA is TGTGCCAGCAGTGAAGTCGGACAGGGTGGTGGCTACACCTTC.

This chain links TRBV28 with TRBJ2-7; tentatively, D is TRBD1 (7 bases). Germline CDR1 MDHEN, CDR2 SYDVKM. The V and J ends lost 3 bases and 6 bases respectively, with 15 bases between them. CDR3 length: 14 residues. This CDR3 is CASSFPDRRGEQYF. The CDR3 nucleotides are TGTGCCAGCAGTTTTCCGGACAGGCGGGGCGAGCAGTACTTC.

V usage is TRBV28 and J usage is TRBJ2-1, with 9 bases that match TRBD1. V gave up 2 bases and J gave up 4 bases; unmatched junction bases: 12. The CDR3 loop spans 18 amino acids. Per germline, CDR1 MDHEN and CDR2 SYDVKM. The CDR3 nucleotides read TGTGCCAGCAGTTTACCCTCAACCGGGACAGGGTATTACAATGAGCAGTTCTTC. This encodes CASSLPSTGTGYYNEQFF. Using reference TRBV28 and TRBJ2-1 for the parts outside the CDR3, the full variable domain is DVKVTQSSRYLVKRTGEKVFLECVQDMDHENMFWYRQDPGLGLRLIYFSYDVKMKEKGDIPEGYSVSREKKERFSLILESASTNQTSMYLCASSLPSTGTGYYNEQFFGPGTRLTVL.

The chain carries TRBV29-1 and TRBJ2-5, with 7 bases aligning to TRBD2. Germline assignment: CDR1 SQVTM and CDR2 ANQGSEA. Trimming took 6 bases from V and 5 from J; bases not matched to a gene: 12. The CDR3 has 14 amino acids. The CDR3 sequence: CSVWVGGRGETQYF. In nucleotides, the CDR3 is TGCAGCGTGTGGGTCGGCGGGAGAGGTGAGACCCAGTACTTC. Full variable domain (outside the CDR3, taken from reference TRBV29-1 and TRBJ2-5): SAVISQKPSRDICQRGTSLTIQCQVDSQVTMMFWYRQQPGQSLTLIATANQGSEATYESGFVIDKFPISRPNLTFSTLTVSNMSPEDSSIYLCSVWVGGRGETQYFGPGTRLLVL.

This clone has just one count. This chain links TRBV4-1 with TRBJ2-1; D ambiguous. The CDR3 is 16 residues long. The germline V gene encodes CDR1 MGHRA and CDR2 YSYEKL. Deletions cut 1 base from V and 0 bases from J, with 10 bases between. CDR3 region: CASSQVDMISYNEQFF. The CDR3 coding sequence is TGCGCCAGCAGCCAAGTCGACATGATCTCCTACAATGAGCAGTTCTTC.

The rearrangement links TRBV28 to TRBJ1-1, with TRBD1 as a possible D gene (5 bases). CDR3 length: 15 residues. Germline V CDR1 and CDR2: MDHEN, SYDVKM. V was pared by 6 bases and J by 4 bases, with 18 bases between. As DNA, the CDR3 is TGTGCCAGCAGGAGCCCCGAGGGGCGGGTCACTGAAGCTTTCTTT. The encoded protein is CASRSPEGRVTEAFF. Together with reference TRBV28 and TRBJ1-1, the CDR3 gives the full variable domain: DVKVTQSSRYLVKRTGEKVFLECVQDMDHENMFWYRQDPGLGLRLIYFSYDVKMKEKGDIPEGYSVSREKKERFSLILESASTNQTSMYLCASRSPEGRVTEAFFGQGTRLTVV.

This rearrangement joins TRBV6-6 to TRBJ1-5; 9 bases map to TRBD1. The J segment lost 4 bases and the V segment lost 2 bases, leaving 6 bases of the junction unmatched. Germline CDR1 and CDR2: MNHNY and SVGAGI (reference sequence). The CDR3 extends over 16 amino acids. CDR3 region: CASSYKGQGLNQPQHF. CDR3 nucleotide sequence: TGTGCCAGCAGTTACAAGGGACAGGGCCTTAATCAGCCCCAGCATTTT.

The J gene is TRBJ2-7, the V gene TRBV9, with TRBD2 matching over 7 bases. The CDR3 runs 15 residues. The germline V gene encodes CDR1 SGDLS and CDR2 YYNGEE. The V segment lost 4 bases and the J segment 1 base; nucleotides outside the gene matches: 8. CDR3 DNA: TGTGCCAGCAGCTCCTCGCGGGGAGGGTCCTACGAGCAGTACTTC. The encoded protein is CASSSSRGGSYEQYF.

This chain joins TRBV30 and TRBJ2-7, with TRBD2 matching 8 bases. Germline V CDR1 and CDR2: GTSNPN, SVGIG (reference sequence). The V segment lost 4 bases and the J segment 3 bases; nucleotides outside the gene matches: 2. The CDR3 totals 12 residues. The CDR3 spells CAWTGGGYEQYF. The CDR3 coding sequence is TGTGCCTGGACCGGGGGGGGCTACGAGCAGTACTTC. Together with reference TRBV30 and TRBJ2-7, the CDR3 gives the full variable domain: SQTIHQWPATLVQPVGSPLSLECTVEGTSNPNLYWYRQAAGRGLQLLFYSVGIGQISSEVPQNLSASRPQDRQFILSSKKLLLSDSGFYLCAWTGGGYEQYFGPGTRLTVT.

This clone has a single count. The rearrangement links TRBV5-4 to TRBJ1-4; no clear D gene. CDR1 and CDR2 from the germline V gene are SGHNT and YYREEE (reference sequence). This CDR3 comprises 16 residues. V was clipped by 0 bases and J by 4 bases, with 13 bases between them. CDR3 sequence reads: CASSLGGSYGNEKLFF. The CDR3 DNA reads TGTGCCAGCAGCTTGGGCGGGAGTTACGGTAATGAAAAACTGTTTTTT. Full variable domain (outside the CDR3, taken from reference TRBV5-4 and TRBJ1-4): ETGVTQSPTHLIKTRGQQVTLRCSSQSGHNTVSWYQQALGQGPQFIFQYYREEENGRGNFPPRFSGLQFPNYSSELNVNALELDDSALYLCASSLGGSYGNEKLFFGSGTQLSVL.

V usage is TRBV19 and J usage is TRBJ2-2; D is possibly TRBD1 (5 bases). Per germline, CDR1 LNHDA and CDR2 SQIVND (reference sequence). This CDR3 is built from 15 residues. V lost 6 bases, J lost 0 bases, and 11 bases lay in between. CDR3 residues: CASSPTVANTGELFF. CDR3 nucleotide sequence: TGTGCCAGTAGCCCGACAGTTGCGAACACCGGGGAGCTGTTTTTT.

The chain combines TRBV27 with TRBJ1-4; D is unresolved. CDR1 and CDR2 from the germline V gene are MNHEY and SMNVEV (reference sequence). V gave up 3 bases and J gave up 0 bases, with 5 bases separating them. The CDR3 is 14 amino acids. This chain's CDR3 is CASSFNPTNEKLFF. The CDR3, as DNA: TGTGCCAGCAGTTTTAATCCAACTAATGAAAAACTGTTTTTT.

The chain recombines TRBV27 with TRBJ2-7, with a weak D call TRBD1 (6 bases). Germline V gives CDR1 MNHEY, CDR2 SMNVEV (reference sequence). This CDR3 is 12 amino acids long. The germline V and J ends were trimmed by 5 bases and 7 bases, with 12 bases remaining between them. The CDR3 DNA follows: TGTGCCAGCAGTATCTCAGGGGAGGAGCAGTACTTC. This encodes CASSISGEEQYF.

The V call is TRBV19, the J call TRBJ1-4; TRBD1 might be the D (6 bases). The CDR3 length is 15 residues. Germline V gene data show CDR1 as LNHDA and CDR2 as SQIVND (reference sequence). The V end lost 2 bases, the J end lost 7 bases, and 14 bases lay between the germline ends. In nucleotides, the CDR3 is TGTGCCAGTAGTATACAAACAGGGAACGGTGAAAAACTGTTTTTT. Translated, it gives CASSIQTGNGEKLFF.